This T cell receptor beta chain was captured in a study of T cells in Graves' hyperthyroidism and ophthalmopathy. Study-wide results and caveats: The majority of expanded thyroid clonotypes above 0.001 also appeared in blood. Patients with ophthalmopathy were separated from those with stable hyperthyroidism by a 13 V-J model.

RNA transcripts gave rise to amplified TCR beta CDR3 regions. The HTBI primer set was used in a first-round RT-PCR of the TCR CDR3. TCRdb passed the multiplex PCR reads through MiXCR, listing each CDR3 protein once. This sample yields a few hundred thousand distinct CDR3 sequences, of which 40% to 55% are seen a single time; roughly 7.7% belongs to the top ten. Graves' hyperthyroidism is called stable when ophthalmopathy does not progress within 18 months. Clinical symptoms, serum thyroxine and TRAb, thyroid ultrasound and orbital computed tomography together formed the diagnostic basis. CDR1 is SGHDN and CDR2 is FVKESK in the germline V gene. CDR3 length: 15 residues. Trimming took 5 bases from V and 5 from J, leaving 19 bases between them. This clonotype was detected a few times. Its antigen is unidentified.

This clonotype was sampled from a young woman with Graves' hyperthyroidism. Sample: peripheral blood or thyroid tissue (not recorded which). This chain connects TRBV14 to TRBJ2-7, with D tentatively TRBD1 or TRBD2 (5 bases each). The CDR3 DNA sequence: TGTGCCAGCAGCGCAAGGGGTCTGGGGACGGACGAGCAGTACTTC. Protein: CASSARGLGTDEQYF.